This T cell receptor beta chain was identified during a study of blood T cell repertoires in COVID-19. Turning to the study itself: The study drew acute and convalescent COVID-19 samples from the United States, Italy and Spain. Nucleic acid was either cDNA or gDNA, and it came from T cells, B-cell-depleted T cells, or PBMCs.

The protocol was immunoSEQ multiplex PCR, while the TCRdb copy is restricted to in-frame clones and leaves out a portion. Of about 220,000 clones detected, around 84% appear once; the ten largest clones hold approximately 10%. This sequence originates from a man aged 45-65 years with active or convalescent COVID-19. The material sequenced was peripheral blood.

Written as DNA, the CDR3 is TGTGCCAGCAGTGGACGGACAGGGATGGAAGAGACCCAGTACTTC. Translating gives CASSGRTGMEETQYF. The V gene is TRBV2, the J gene TRBJ2-5, with 8 bases lining up with TRBD1. The CDR3 sequence is 15 residues long. Unmatched junction bases numbered 7, after V lost 4 bases and J lost 3 bases. CDR1 is SNHLY and CDR2 is FYNNEI in the germline V gene.